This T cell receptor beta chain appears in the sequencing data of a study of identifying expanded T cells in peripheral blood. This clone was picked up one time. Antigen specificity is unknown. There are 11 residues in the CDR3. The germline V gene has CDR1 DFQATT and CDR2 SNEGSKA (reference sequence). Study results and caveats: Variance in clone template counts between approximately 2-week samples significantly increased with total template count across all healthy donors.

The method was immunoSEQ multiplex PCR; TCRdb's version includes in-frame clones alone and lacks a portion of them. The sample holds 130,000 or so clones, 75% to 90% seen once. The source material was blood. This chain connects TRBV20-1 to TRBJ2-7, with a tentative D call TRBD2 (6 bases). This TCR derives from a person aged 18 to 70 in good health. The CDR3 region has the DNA TGCTCCGCTGGGGGGACCTACGAGCAGTACTTC. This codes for CSAGGTYEQYF.